This T cell receptor (beta chain) was sequenced in a study of T cell clonotyping in hematopoietic cell transplantation. Study observations and caveats: Recipient TCR diversity dropped after transplant; expanded clonotypes rose from day 30 to 180. Graft donor and pretransplant recipient Inverse Simpson Index values predicted broader posttransplant TCR diversity. Cells were unsorted, so CD4 and CD8 contributions were not separated.

This clone has more than one count but fewer than ten. Its antigen is as yet unknown. The length of the CDR3 is 13 residues. Per the germline V gene, CDR1 is MGHDK and CDR2 is SYGVNS. Trimming at V came to 8 bases and at J to 3 bases, leaving 4 bases not matched to a gene. The table came from immunoSEQ multiplex PCR; TCRdb's copy has only in-frame clones and leaves some out. Here the sample spans 55,000 to 70,000 clones, over 90% being singletons. The V call is TRBV25-1, the J call TRBJ1-5; 7 nucleotides align to TRBD1. The sequence was collected from a man in his fifties or sixties in good health. Some clones in this sample may be carry-over from other donors' samples. Material: peripheral blood mononuclear cells. The CDR3 reads CASGGQDNQPQHF. The CDR3 coding sequence is TGTGCCAGCGGTGGACAGGACAATCAGCCCCAGCATTTT.